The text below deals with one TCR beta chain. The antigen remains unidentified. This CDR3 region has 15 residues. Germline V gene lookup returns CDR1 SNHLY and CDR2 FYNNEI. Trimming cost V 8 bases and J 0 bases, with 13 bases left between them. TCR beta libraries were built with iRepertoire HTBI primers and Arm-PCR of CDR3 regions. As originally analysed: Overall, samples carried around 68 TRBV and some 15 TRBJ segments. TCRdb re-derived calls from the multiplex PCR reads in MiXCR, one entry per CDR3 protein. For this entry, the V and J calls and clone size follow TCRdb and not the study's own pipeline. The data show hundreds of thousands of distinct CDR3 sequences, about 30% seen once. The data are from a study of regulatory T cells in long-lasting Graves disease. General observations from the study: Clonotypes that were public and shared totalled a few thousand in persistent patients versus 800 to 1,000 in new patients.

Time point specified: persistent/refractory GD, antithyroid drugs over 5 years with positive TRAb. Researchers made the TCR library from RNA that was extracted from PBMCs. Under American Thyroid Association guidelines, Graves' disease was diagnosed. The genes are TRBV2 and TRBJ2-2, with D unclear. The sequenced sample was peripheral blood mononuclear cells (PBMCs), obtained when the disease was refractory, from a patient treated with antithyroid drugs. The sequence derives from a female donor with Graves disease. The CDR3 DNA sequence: TGTGCCAGCTCACCAACAAGGCCGAACACCGGGGAGCTGTTTTTT. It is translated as CASSPTRPNTGELFF. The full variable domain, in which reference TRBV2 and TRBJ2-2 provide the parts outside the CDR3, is EPEVTQTPSHQVTQMGQEVILRCVPISNHLYFYWYRQILGQKVEFLVSFYNNEISEKSEIFDDQFSVERPDGSNFTLKIRSTKLEDSAMYFCASSPTRPNTGELFFGEGSRLTVL.